The 11 T cell receptor delta chains listed next were all sequenced from one sample in a study of Vδ1+ human thymocytes. Sequences come from RNA converted to cDNA by reverse transcription. Multiplex PCR used pooled V-gene forward primers and a constant-region reverse primer to amplify CDR3s. TCRdb re-called the multiplex PCR reads through CATT. The sample contains just under 55,000 delta-chain clones, about 15% of which appear only once. These receptors are not linked to any known antigen. Whole-study results and caveats: Highly polyclonal TRG and TRD repertoires with Gaussian CDR3 length distributions appeared in thymus.

Sequenced sample: Vdelta1+ gamma-delta thymocytes from the thymus. Subset of the sample: FACS-sorted CD3+ TCRalphabeta- TCRVdelta1+ TCRVdelta2- thymocytes. These receptors were obtained from a boy in the first two years of life who had congenital heart surgery.

This clone was counted only a few times. The V gene is TRDV1, the J gene TRDJ1; 8 bases align to TRDD3. Germline V gene sequence: CDR1 TSWWSYY, CDR2 QGS. Trimming took 2 bases from V and 0 from J; bases not matched to a gene: 32. The CDR3 runs to 25 residues. In DNA, the CDR3 is TGTGCTCTTGGGGAAACGGTATACCGCGTACTTCCGTACTGGGGGCCGCCCTGGTACACCGATAAACTCATCTTT. It codes for CALGETVYRVLPYWGPPWYTDKLIF.

This chain joins TRDV1 and TRDJ1; 11 positions agree with TRDD3. The germline V gene has CDR1 TSWWSYY and CDR2 QGS. The CDR3 is 21 residues long. J lost 0 bases, V lost 3 bases, and 18 bases had no gene match. In DNA form, the CDR3 reads TGTGCTCTTGGGGATGTAGCCTTCTCGAATACTGGGGGATATTACACCGATAAACTCATCTTT. Encoded protein: CALGDVAFSNTGGYYTDKLIF.

V usage is TRDV1 and J usage is TRDJ1; 10 positions match TRDD3. Germline V gene sequence: CDR1 TSWWSYY, CDR2 QGS. The V gene end was trimmed by 5 bases and the J gene end by 6 bases; junction bases not matched to a gene: 15. The CDR3 totals 17 residues. The CDR3 here is CALGPSSDGGYSYKLIF. For the CDR3, the DNA is TGTGCTCTTGGGCCGAGTTCCGATGGGGGATACTCTTATAAACTCATCTTT.

This clone has only a few counts. This chain connects TRDV1 to TRDJ1; D is perhaps TRDD3 (6 bases). This CDR3 comprises 18 residues. Germline CDR1 reads TSWWSYY; CDR2 reads QGS. V dropped 1 base and J dropped 2 bases, with 20 bases sitting between them. The CDR3, as DNA: TGTGCTCTTGGGGAACCCCCTACGCTGGGGATCGGGACCGATAAACTCATCTTT. Amino acids: CALGEPPTLGIGTDKLIF.

This clone occurred a few times. The V gene is TRDV1, the J gene TRDJ1; 12 nucleotides agree with TRDD3. CDR3 length: 18 residues. The ends lost 5 bases at V and 8 bases at J; junction bases unmatched: 18. From germline, CDR1 is TSWWSYY and CDR2 QGS. The CDR3, as DNA: TGTGCTCTTGGGCCATATGGCCTTCCCCTGGGGGATACGGCCAAACTCATCTTT. Protein: CALGPYGLPLGDTAKLIF.

This clone was detected a few times. The rearrangement uses TRDV1 and TRDJ1; 10 bases fit TRDD3. CDR3 length: 17 residues. V dropped 5 bases and J dropped 3; count of bases not matched to a gene: 12. CDR1 is TSWWSYY and CDR2 is QGS in the germline V gene. The CDR3 region has the DNA TGTGCTCTTGGGAACGGTCTTTCGGGGGGATACGCCGATAAACTCATCTTT. This gives the protein CALGNGLSGGYADKLIF.

This chain uses TRDV1 with TRDJ1, with D possibly being TRDD3 (8 bases). The ends were cut back, 4 bases at V and 3 bases at J, with 30 bases in the middle. CDR3 length: 20 amino acids. Germline V gene sequence: CDR1 TSWWSYY, CDR2 QGS. The CDR3 sequence: CALGVPTFLPYWGGADKLIF. CDR3 bases: TGTGCTCTTGGGGTTCCTACGTTCCTACCATACTGGGGGGGCGCCGATAAACTCATCTTT.

V usage is TRDV1 and J usage is TRDJ1, with D maybe TRDD3 (7 bases). CDR3 size: 21 residues. The V gene lost 1 base and the J gene lost 2 bases, with 29 bases spanning the gap. Looked up from germline, CDR1 is TSWWSYY and CDR2 is QGS. The CDR3 protein is CALGERVSYGWGPGATDKLIF. The CDR3 DNA sequence: TGTGCTCTTGGGGAACGGGTATCCTACGGCTGGGGGCCAGGGGCTACCGATAAACTCATCTTT.

This clone turned up a few times. J is TRDJ1 and V is TRDV1; 9 positions agree with TRDD3. Germline values: CDR1 TSWWSYY, CDR2 QGS. V shed 1 base, J shed 2 bases, and the junction held 17 bases outside the gene matches. The CDR3 is made up of 20 amino acids. The CDR3 sequence is CALGEPPFARGILWTDKLIF. The CDR3 coding sequence is TGTGCTCTTGGGGAACCTCCTTTTGCCCGGGGGATACTTTGGACCGATAAACTCATCTTT.

This clone has only a few counts. This chain uses TRDV2 with TRDJ1, with 11 bases aligning to TRDD3. Germline CDR1 is GEAIGNYY and CDR2 is EKD. V gave up 3 bases and J gave up 0 bases; unmatched junction bases: 11. This CDR3 is 18 amino acids long. The CDR3 here is CACDSYWGISGYTDKLIF. CDR3 coding DNA: TGTGCCTGTGACTCGTACTGGGGGATAAGCGGGTACACCGATAAACTCATCTTT.

The V call is TRDV1, the J call TRDJ1; 7 nucleotides agree with TRDD3. The ends lost 0 bases at V and 3 bases at J; junction bases unmatched: 7. The CDR3 has 16 residues. The germline V gene has CDR1 TSWWSYY and CDR2 QGS. The CDR3 is CALGELGRGGSDKLIF. The DNA for the CDR3 is TGTGCTCTTGGGGAACTAGGTCGAGGGGGATCCGATAAACTCATCTTT.